This T cell receptor (beta chain) was obtained from a study of OX40 agonist ivuxolimab in advanced cancers. Method: immunoSEQ multiplex PCR; TCRdb's copy keeps in-frame clones and lacks some. The sample comprises 20,000 to 30,000 clones, approximately 90% of which are singletons, and approximately 19% rests with the top ten. The J segment lost 6 bases and the V segment lost 4 bases, leaving 4 bases of the junction unmatched. The germline CDR1 and CDR2 sequences are MDHEN and SYDVKM. This CDR3 spans 15 amino acids. The source material was CD4+ or CD8+ T cells sorted from blood, sampled in a trial of the OX40 agonist ivuxolimab. This clonotype was sampled from an adult with an advanced solid tumor such as melanoma, head and neck, liver or kidney cancer. The chain carries TRBV28 and TRBJ2-2, with 11 bases identical to TRBD1. The CDR3 DNA sequence: TGTGCCAGCAGTTCGGACAGGGGGCTAGCCGGGGAGCTGTTTTTT. This gives the protein CASSSDRGLAGELFF.